Sequencing of this T cell receptor (beta chain) was carried out in a study of cytomegalovirus exposure and HLA in healthy donors (dated by TCRdb to the late 2010s). Turning to the overall study: In an earlier analysis of some 610 of the donors, around 290 Gb of sequence data and 117 million unique TCR beta sequences from 180 million or so T cells were reported. About five DR-DQ haplotypes were treated as single units for association and clustering because of strong linkage in the cohort. In a later genetic analysis, genome-wide SNP genotypes for about 65% of the roughly 670 donors were used, and that subset was treated as a discovery cohort. The aim of the study was to test whether cataloging public T cell receptors could identify signatures of past pathogen exposure. In an earlier analysis of over 550 of the donors, high-throughput TCR beta sequencing was used to judge whether each TCR beta V gene segment behaved as functional or pseudogenic. The study used immunosequencing to profile the T cell repertoires of approximately 640 subjects and linked those repertoires to cytomegalovirus serostatus. Across 300 to 400 genotyped donors of the cohort, an average of approximately 240,000 unique TCR beta nucleotide sequences per donor were sequenced, and around 19% of those sequences were non-productive. To predict cytomegalovirus infection status, the study combined high-throughput TCR immunosequencing, statistical association of individual TCRs with disease status, and machine learning. To study patterns of TCR occurrence, a later analysis re-analyzed previously published TCR beta repertoires from hundreds of donors and added high-resolution HLA genotyping. Rather than using new phenotypic data, the later analysis identified candidate immune exposures from TCR beta sequences and from how often those sequences occurred across donors. Typing coverage varied by locus: about 620-630 donors for A, B, C, DRB1 and DQB1; about 520 for DQA1; approximately 610 for DPA1; fewer than 480 for DPB1. All discovery cohort repertoires had been generated on a single sequencing platform. Donor age, sex, ethnicity and CMV serostatus were compiled alongside the repertoire data. Of the roughly 400 genotyped donors, roughly 76% were placed in the genetic ancestry cluster associated with self-reported Caucasian donors. Along with the approximately 620-subject first cohort, a separate validation cohort of 120 different subjects was used. Around 320 gigabases of sequencing data and approximately 93 million unique TCR sequences were included in an early release covering roughly 600 HLA-typed donors. Both class I and class II loci were covered by HLA typing, at four-digit resolution. Broader findings and caveats from the paper: A later analysis found that HLA-associated TCR beta chains were more clonally expanded and had lower generation probabilities than equally common non-associated chains. Specific HLA alleles were associated with about 17,000 TCR beta sequences at a false discovery rate of 0.05 in a later analysis. An earlier analysis of approximately 590 of the donors showed that most TCR beta V segments appeared in productive rearrangements either about 87% or about 30% of the time, which broadly matched IMGT annotations. A total of 164 TCR beta chains were listed by the study as associated with cytomegalovirus. A cluster of highly shared sequence variants was judged likely to be a technical artifact of the sequencing pipeline. Across donors, most TCR sequences were observed very rarely, whereas some public TCRs were present in many individuals. According to a later analysis, most CMV-associated TCR beta chains appeared to be HLA-restricted, and the HLA associations seemed to be driven largely by CMV exposure. In a later genetic analysis, fewer N-insertions in productive TCRs were reported among donors in an Asian-associated ancestry cluster than the roughly 640-donor mean. Linkage disequilibrium might explain the correlated functional status among segregating V segments, but an unknown experimental factor could not be excluded. In a later analysis, TCR association rates were found to vary across HLA loci, with the most associated TCRs seen for DRB1 alleles and the fewest for HLA-C alleles. Three of the identified cytomegalovirus-associated TCR beta chains were confirmed in vitro to be specific for cytomegalovirus antigens. V-gene and J-gene trimming of TCR beta chains was associated with a missense DCLRE1C variant in a later genetic analysis, and the association was replicated in an independent cohort. Roughly uniform sequencing depth across donors was assumed in presence/absence analyses, although this assumption may not hold. In this cohort, only TCR beta chains were sequenced, and detectable features were limited by the absence of alpha or paired-chain data. According to a later analysis, parvovirus B19, influenza, CMV and Epstein-Barr virus appeared linked to several top co-occurrence clusters. A further reported finding was that TCR beta sequences accurately predicted the HLA-A and HLA-B alleles for most subjects in the first cohort. When HLA alleles, especially DR and DQ, strongly co-occurred, TCR associations were difficult to assign to individual alleles. Immune exposure information for the cohort was limited to CMV serostatus. Because counts were too low, more than 15 rarely observed V segments, including chromosome 9 orphons, were excluded from the earlier analysis of 587 of the donors. The classifier was reported to diagnose cytomegalovirus status with high specificity and sensitivity in both the original cohort and the validation cohort. HLA typing was unavailable for some donors at each locus, so association tests used only the typed subset. According to the authors, the approach could potentially be generalized to other disease states and immunological phenotypes. Because the 87-base-pair reads could not distinguish some IMGT-functional V segments, including TRBV6-2 and TRBV6-3, those segments were excluded.

The table lists this clone with a few counts. Its antigen is unknown. No qualities accompany the bases; no much larger clone lies one base away. Spanning cysteine to phenylalanine, the CDR3 consists of 18 amino acids. Only the CDR3 portion is preserved as DNA: 54 bases, with reading frame beginning at the first base. CDR1 and CDR2, looked up from the germline V gene (reference sequence), are SEHNR and FQNEAQ. Trimming leaves V shorter by 3 bases and J shorter by 3 bases, with the junction holding 15 bases beyond the gene matches. The protocol used for the library was the immunoSEQ multiplex PCR assay. For the multiplex PCR, a mixture combining 60 forward primers for TCR Vbeta segments and 13 reverse primers for TCR Jbeta segments was used. A multiplex PCR assay on genomic DNA amplified the CDR3 region of rearranged TCR beta genes. The Illumina HiSeq System was used to sequence the amplified TCR beta libraries as 87-base-pair reads. On the study's bioinformatics: In a later analysis, tens of millions of unique TCR beta chains were counted across the roughly 670 repertoires, and roughly 9.9 million of these chains were shared by at least two donors. To remove PCR and sequencing errors, raw reads were error-corrected and collapsed into unique sequences using a nearest-neighbor algorithm that merged closely related sequences. CDR3 sequences were aligned to IMGT reference sequences to assign V, D and J gene segments. For a sequence to be retained, at least a six-nucleotide match to both a V gene segment and a J gene segment was required. A rearrangement counted as productive if the CDR3 had no stop codons and remained in frame with V and J, and every other rearrangement counted as non-productive. Following IMGT convention, CDR3 was defined as the stretch from the second conserved V-encoded cysteine to the conserved J-encoded phenylalanine. In an earlier analysis of more than 550 of the donors, sequences lacking an unambiguous match to a single V gene segment were excluded. An earlier analysis of fewer than 750 of the donors classified V segments as functional when productive rearrangements were above 56.7% and as segregating when the standard deviation between donors was above 5%. A statistical classification framework was built for diagnosing cytomegalovirus status from the catalog of TCR beta chain sequences. In a later analysis, V and J genes were assigned by comparing TCR nucleotide sequences against IMGT/GENE-DB human TR gene sequences. The TCRdist pipeline was used in a later analysis to assign CDR3 sequences and most-parsimonious VDJ recombination scenarios. In a later analysis, each TCR beta chain was defined by its CDR3 amino acid sequence together with its V-gene family, and reads lacking a unique V-gene family were excluded. As a way to deal with suspected cross-contamination and a sequencing artifact, a later analysis dropped 592 nucleotide sequences that were highly shared and had low generation probability. For each public chain, a later analysis derived a clonal expansion index from normalized ranks of inferred template counts within each repertoire. Generation probabilities in a later analysis came from a VDJ recombination model fitted to out-of-frame rearrangements, and those results were checked against IGoR. In a later analysis, hypergeometric tests were used to score TCR-TCR, TCR-HLA and TCR-CMV co-occurrence, with a repertoire-size bias correction applied to TCR pairs. A later analysis estimated false discovery rates by permuting HLA or CMV assignments 20 times. A later analysis grouped co-occurring TCRs with DBSCAN, adding TCRdist sequence similarity when clustering within HLA-allele-positive subsets. Repertoires with fewer than 30,000 or more than 120,000 public chains, plus five repertoires with anomalous nucleotide sharing, were excluded from co-occurrence clustering. TCRdb re-hosts the immuneACCESS table, in-frame sequences only. Its copies lack some clones; in the studies checked, an unresolved V gene accounts for under half of them, and the cause for the rest is not known. Clone size and the V and J calls come from that table; the DNA yielded D and trimming. Here the sample has some 120,000 clones; more than 80% occur a single time. About 8.9% of the sample goes to the ten largest clones.

The cohort consisted of 600 or so healthy bone marrow donors. Cohort members were all nominally healthy when sampled, although unrecorded immune exposures were likely present. The donor tested CMV seropositive and was one of the 289 seropositive cohort members. Each donor provided a peripheral blood sample, and peripheral blood mononuclear cells were used for TCR beta sequencing. The Qiagen DNeasy Blood Extraction Kit was used to extract genomic DNA from the blood cell samples. The sequenced sample consisted of PBMCs. Recombination joined TRBV7-9 with TRBJ1-2, with 8 junctional bases fitting TRBD1. The clonotype originates from a man in his thirties or forties in good health and CMV-seropositive. The nucleotides read TGTGCCAGCAGCTTCCCTCAACCGGGACAGGAGATCGACTATGGCTACACCTTC. Its protein product is CASSFPQPGQEIDYGYTF.